This TCR beta chain was retrieved from a study of cytomegalovirus exposure and HLA in healthy donors. The V and J ends lost 4 bases and 4 bases, in that order; junction bases with no gene match: 11. CDR3 length: 17 residues. CDR1 is SGHNT and CDR2 is YYREEE in the germline V gene (reference sequence). Overall study results and limits: In vitro, a few CMV-associated chains proved specific for CMV antigens.

The study ran its PCR with 60 Vbeta and 13 Jbeta primers. Method: immunoSEQ multiplex PCR; TCRdb's copy keeps in-frame clones and lacks some. Here the sample spans under 200,000 clones, roughly 75% being singletons. As concerns this clone: Its antigen is currently unknown.

This clonotype originated in a woman between 40 and 55 years old in good health and CMV-seropositive. The genes are TRBV5-4 and TRBJ2-6, with 7 bases matching TRBD1. The material sequenced was PBMCs. CDR3 nucleotide sequence: TGTGCCAGCAGCGTTGGACAGGCATCAAGGGGGGCCAACGTCCTGACTTTC. Translating gives CASSVGQASRGANVLTF.